This record concerns one T cell receptor (beta chain) sequence. Original analysis: Scientists estimated how many nucleated cells there were by amplifying reference gene primers. The protocol was immunoSEQ multiplex PCR, while the TCRdb copy is restricted to in-frame clones and leaves out a portion. V, J and clone size are those of that table, while D and trimming were read from the DNA. In the table there are 220,000 or so clones, 80% to 90% of which are singletons. This entry comes from a study of blood T cell repertoires in COVID-19. Turning to the study itself: Collection of acute and convalescent COVID-19 samples took place in the United States, Italy and Spain. T cells, B-cell-depleted T cells, or PBMCs provided the cDNA or gDNA that served as material.

The sequenced sample was peripheral blood. The receptor was isolated from a man aged 25 to 40 with active or convalescent COVID-19.

The CDR3 spells CASSPTTVTNEKLFF. As DNA, the CDR3 is TGTGCCAGCTCCCCTACTACTGTAACTAATGAAAAACTGTTTTTT. The gene calls are TRBV18 and TRBJ1-4; D gene unclear. Trimming shortened V by 6 bases and J by 1 base, and 12 bases separated the two germline ends. The CDR3 runs 15 residues. CDR1 is KGHSH, CDR2 LQKENI, per germline.